These 28 T cell receptor beta chains were sequenced from one sample in a study of blood T cell repertoires in COVID-19. Sequencing used immunoSEQ multiplex PCR; TCRdb keeps in-frame clones, though not all of them. The sample has around 60,000 clones, around 87% seen once. The sample consisted of peripheral blood. Every receptor here comes from a woman aged 55-69 years with COVID-19, enrolled during active disease.

The rearrangement uses TRBV18 and TRBJ2-5; 8 nucleotides line up with TRBD2. V dropped 2 bases and J dropped 4; count of bases not matched to a gene: 3. The CDR3 totals 14 residues. Looked up from germline, CDR1 is KGHSH and CDR2 is LQKENI. CDR3 nucleotide sequence: TGTGCCAGCTCACCAGCGGGGGGAGGAGAGACCCAGTACTTC. This translates into CASSPAGGGETQYF.

V and J are TRBV24-1 and TRBJ1-3; no definite D call. Trimming removed 5 bases at V and 0 bases at J, with 7 bases between. Germline assignment: CDR1 KGHDR and CDR2 SFDVKD. CDR3 length: 14 residues. CDR3 nucleotides: TGTGCCACCAGTGGTGGCAGCTCTGGAAACACCATATATTTT. Residues: CATSGGSSGNTIYF.

The chain is built from TRBV7-9 and TRBJ2-2; no firm D call. V lost 10 bases and J lost 2, with 8 bases in between. The CDR3 spans 12 residues. Germline CDR1 reads SEHNR; CDR2 reads FQNEAQ (reference sequence). CDR3 region: CAILVNTGELFF. The CDR3 nucleotides read TGTGCCATACTGGTAAACACCGGGGAGCTGTTTTTT.

The CDR3 DNA follows: TGTGCCAGCAGCCCATCCGGGACATTGTCGGATACGCAGTATTTT. It encodes CASSPSGTLSDTQYF. This rearrangement joins TRBV7-2 to TRBJ2-3; weak D call: TRBD1 (6 bases). This CDR3 comprises 15 residues. Trimming removed 5 bases from V and 6 bases from J, with 18 bases in between. Germline V gene data show CDR1 as SGHTA and CDR2 as FQGNSA.

Notes on this clone: Other DNA variants within this sample encode the same CDR3. The CDR3 loop reads CSVSGGTDTQYF. CDR3 DNA sequence: TGCAGCGTTAGCGGGGGGACAGATACGCAGTATTTT. The rearrangement links TRBV29-1 to TRBJ2-3, with 9 bases fitting TRBD2. V lost 5 bases, J lost 3 bases, and 0 bases stayed unmatched. The CDR3 has 12 residues. The germline V gene has CDR1 SQVTM and CDR2 ANQGSEA.

This clone was counted a single time. V gene TRBV4-3 combines with J gene TRBJ2-1, with 8 bases aligning to TRBD2. Per germline, CDR1 LGHNA and CDR2 YSLEER. This CDR3 has 17 amino acids. The junction had 11 bases not matched to a gene; V was cut back by 5 bases and J by 2 bases. CDR3 bases: TGCGCCAGCAGCGCCCCCGAGGGCGGGAGGACCTACAATGAGCAGTTCTTC. Encoded protein: CASSAPEGGRTYNEQFF.

The J gene is TRBJ2-3, the V gene TRBV5-1, with TRBD2 matching over 11 bases. In germline, CDR1 is SGHRS, CDR2 YFSETQ. V was clipped by 4 bases and J by 1 base; unmatched bases: 2. CDR3 length: 15 amino acids. The CDR3 loop reads CASSRSGRGTDTQYF. CDR3 DNA sequence: TGCGCCAGCAGCCGTAGCGGGAGGGGCACAGATACGCAGTATTTT.

V usage is TRBV3-1 (or the pseudogene TRBV3-2) and J usage is TRBJ1-4, with D possibly matching TRBD1 (5 bases). The CDR3 has 12 residues. With 1 base removed from V and 11 bases from J, the gap between germline ends came to 8 bases. Germline-derived CDR1 and CDR2 are LGHDT and YNNKEL (reference sequence). The CDR3 region has the DNA TGTGCCAGCAGCCAAGGGGGGAGGAAACTGTTTTTT. This codes for CASSQGGRKLFF.

The chain combines TRBV6-5 with TRBJ2-7, with a tentative D call TRBD2 (6 bases). CDR3 length equals 15 residues. Trimming removed 0 bases at V and 4 bases at J, with 13 bases between. Germline lookup yields CDR1 MNHEY and CDR2 SVGAGI. The CDR3 region has the DNA TGTGCCAGCAGTTACTCGGGGCGGGGTGAGTACGAGCAGTACTTC. Its protein product is CASSYSGRGEYEQYF.

This clone is a singleton in its sample. The rearrangement uses TRBV27 and TRBJ1-5; 8 bases line up with TRBD1. Per the germline V gene, CDR1 is MNHEY and CDR2 is SMNVEV (reference sequence). The CDR3 has 15 amino acids. V shed 4 bases, J shed 3 bases, and the junction held 5 bases outside the gene matches. The DNA of the CDR3 is TGTGCCAGCAGTTCTGGGACAGGTTTCAATCAGCCCCAGCATTTT. This codes for CASSSGTGFNQPQHF.

The V gene is TRBV28, the J gene TRBJ1-1; TRBD1 aligns across 9 bases. V lost 2 bases and J lost 4; bases outside the gene matches: 5. CDR1 is MDHEN and CDR2 is SYDVKM in the germline V gene. The CDR3 contains 15 residues. CDR3 nucleotides: TGTGCCAGCAGTTTACGGGGGACAGGGTTCACTGAAGCTTTCTTT. It yields the protein CASSLRGTGFTEAFF.

The chain uses TRBV7-2 and TRBJ1-4; D is unresolved. V lost 0 bases and J lost 6, with 8 bases in between. Germline assignment: CDR1 SGHTA and CDR2 FQGNSA. The CDR3 runs 14 residues. The CDR3: CASSLAAVYEKLFF. The CDR3 nucleotides read TGTGCCAGCAGCTTAGCGGCGGTGTATGAAAAACTGTTTTTT. The full variable domain, its missing parts supplied by reference TRBV7-2 and TRBJ1-4, is GAGVSQSPSNKVTEKGKDVELRCDPISGHTALYWYRQSLGQGLEFLIYFQGNSAPDKSGLPSDRFSAERTGGSVSTLTIQRTQQEDSAVYLCASSLAAVYEKLFFGSGTQLSVL.

This chain connects TRBV11-3 to TRBJ1-6; 8 bases are shared with TRBD1. V lost 2 bases and J lost 7; bases outside the gene matches: 13. Looked up from germline, CDR1 is SGHNT and CDR2 is YENEEA. This CDR3 is built from 18 residues. The CDR3 loop is CASSLRQFQGALNSPLHF. The DNA for the CDR3 is TGTGCCAGCAGCTTACGCCAATTTCAGGGGGCTTTAAATTCACCCCTCCACTTT. Combining the CDR3 with reference TRBV11-3 and TRBJ1-6 gives the whole variable domain EAGVVQSPRYKIIEKKQPVAFWCNPISGHNTLYWYLQNLGQGPELLIRYENEEAVDDSQLPKDRFSAERLKGVDSTLKIQPAELGDSAVYLCASSLRQFQGALNSPLHFGNGTRLTVT.

The chain combines TRBV19 with TRBJ1-1, with TRBD1 matching over 10 bases. CDR3 size: 13 residues. V was clipped by 5 bases and J by 4 bases; unmatched bases: 1. Germline CDR1 and CDR2: LNHDA and SQIVND (reference sequence). DNA for the CDR3: TGTGCCAGTAGTTGGGACAGGGGCACTGAAGCTTTCTTT. This sequence encodes CASSWDRGTEAFF.

DNA for the CDR3: TGTGCCAGCACCCGGGGGACAACTAATGAAAAACTGTTTTTT. The encoded protein is CASTRGTTNEKLFF. This chain uses TRBV9 with TRBJ1-4; D perhaps matches TRBD1 (5 bases). The CDR3 extends over 14 amino acids. In germline, CDR1 is SGDLS, CDR2 YYNGEE. The V and J ends lost 6 bases and 0 bases respectively, with 9 bases between them.

The chain joins TRBV5-4 to TRBJ2-4; 8 bases match TRBD2. Unmatched junction bases numbered 4, after V lost 5 bases and J lost 0 bases. This CDR3 comprises 15 residues. Germline CDR1 and CDR2: SGHNT and YYREEE (reference sequence). This CDR3 is CASSPGGLAKNIQYF. The DNA of the CDR3 is TGTGCCAGCAGTCCGGGGGGGTTAGCCAAAAACATTCAGTACTTC. The full variable domain, rest sourced from reference TRBV5-4 and TRBJ2-4, is ETGVTQSPTHLIKTRGQQVTLRCSSQSGHNTVSWYQQALGQGPQFIFQYYREEENGRGNFPPRFSGLQFPNYSSELNVNALELDDSALYLCASSPGGLAKNIQYFGAGTRLSVL.

The CDR3 bases are TGTGCCAGCAGTGAAGCAAACGGGAGACAGCCCCAGCATTTT. It is translated as CASSEANGRQPQHF. The V call is TRBV6-1, the J call TRBJ1-5; unclear D gene. Per the germline V gene, CDR1 is MNHNS and CDR2 is SASEGT. This CDR3 has 14 amino acids. With 0 bases removed from V and 7 bases from J, the gap between germline ends came to 10 bases.

The chain has TRBV7-8 and TRBJ1-3, with D uncertain. Trimming removed 5 bases from V and 4 bases from J, with 9 bases in between. The CDR3 runs to 13 residues. Germline V gene lookup returns CDR1 SGHVS and CDR2 FQNEAQ. The CDR3: CASSPTGGNTIYF. CDR3 DNA: TGTGCCAGCAGCCCGACGGGAGGAAACACCATATATTTT.

The gene calls are TRBV5-4 and TRBJ1-5, with TRBD1 matching 9 bases. V shed 4 bases and J 5 bases; nucleotides not matched to a gene: 1. There are 13 residues in the CDR3. Germline V gene sequence: CDR1 SGHNT, CDR2 YYREEE (reference sequence). The DNA for the CDR3 is TGTGCCAGCAGCAGGGACAGGGATCAGCCCCAGCATTTT. It specifies CASSRDRDQPQHF.

The chain has TRBV18 and TRBJ1-1; tentatively, D is TRBD1 (5 bases). The V end was cut by 2 bases, the J end by 0 bases, with 7 bases between. This CDR3 is 14 amino acids long. CDR1 and CDR2 (germline): KGHSH, LQKENI. CDR3 bases: TGTGCCAGCTCACCAGGACAAATGAACACTGAAGCTTTCTTT. It yields the protein CASSPGQMNTEAFF.

The chain joins TRBV6-6 to TRBJ2-7; the D gene is possibly TRBD2 (6 bases). V was shortened by 7 bases and J by 0 bases, with 10 bases between the two germline ends. Germline V lookup: CDR1 MNHNY, CDR2 SVGAGI (reference sequence). The CDR3 is made up of 13 amino acids. The CDR3 reads CASKEGSSYEQYF. The CDR3 nucleotides are TGTGCCAGCAAGGAGGGGAGCTCCTACGAGCAGTACTTC.

V and J are TRBV6-2 or TRBV6-3 and TRBJ2-3, with 9 bases matching TRBD2. Unmatched junction bases numbered 7, after V lost 0 bases and J lost 3 bases. Per germline, CDR1 MNHEY and CDR2 SVGEGT. There are 17 residues in the CDR3. The CDR3 DNA reads as TGTGCCAGCAGTTACTCGCTAGTAGCGGGAGAGACAGATACGCAGTATTTT. It codes for CASSYSLVAGETDTQYF.

The gene calls are TRBV5-1 and TRBJ2-3; D uncertain. The V gene's germline CDR1 is SGHRS and CDR2 YFSETQ. V was clipped by 0 bases and J by 3 bases, with 8 bases between them. The CDR3 runs 14 residues. The CDR3 region is CASSLDPQTDTQYF. In DNA form, the CDR3 reads TGCGCCAGCAGCTTGGACCCCCAGACAGATACGCAGTATTTT.

V gene TRBV7-3 combines with J gene TRBJ2-1; TRBD2 matches at 9 bases. The CDR3 is made up of 19 amino acids. The germline CDR1 and CDR2 sequences are SGHTA and FQGTGA. Trimming at V came to 2 bases and at J to 5 bases, leaving 16 bases not matched to a gene. The chain's CDR3 is CASSLLPASGSGRDNEQFF. The CDR3 nucleotides read TGTGCCAGCAGCTTACTCCCCGCTTCAGGTAGCGGGAGAGACAATGAGCAGTTCTTC.

The chain is built from TRBV28 and TRBJ2-1, with TRBD2 matching 9 bases. The junction had 6 bases not matched to a gene; V was cut back by 3 bases and J by 0 bases. CDR1 and CDR2 from the germline V gene are MDHEN and SYDVKM. The CDR3 sequence is 17 residues long. CDR3 DNA sequence: TGTGCCAGCAGTTTGCCTAGCGGGGCCCCCTCCTACAATGAGCAGTTCTTC. It translates to CASSLPSGAPSYNEQFF.

The rearrangement uses TRBV2 and TRBJ2-2, with 9 bases fitting TRBD1. The junction had 6 bases not matched to a gene; V was cut back by 8 bases and J by 2 bases. Germline V CDR1 and CDR2: SNHLY, FYNNEI. The CDR3 consists of 15 residues. The CDR3 DNA is TGTGCCAGCCGCCAGGACAGGGGCAACACCGGGGAGCTGTTTTTT. It yields the protein CASRQDRGNTGELFF.

This clone was counted once. The genes are TRBV6-1 and TRBJ2-1, with a possible D match to TRBD2 (6 bases). Germline-derived CDR1 and CDR2 are MNHNS and SASEGT. Trimming stripped 0 bases from V and 13 bases from J, with 7 bases between. This CDR3 has 11 amino acids. The CDR3 DNA is TGTGCCAGCAGTGAAGCGCGGGACCAGTTCTTC. It codes for CASSEARDQFF.

The chain is built from TRBV6-5 and TRBJ2-7, with D possibly matching TRBD2 (5 bases). The CDR3 contains 13 residues. The germline V and J ends were trimmed by 7 bases and 0 bases, with 10 bases remaining between them. Germline V gene data show CDR1 as MNHEY and CDR2 as SVGAGI. This chain's CDR3 is CASNPGNSYEQYF. CDR3 in DNA: TGTGCCAGCAACCCGGGAAACTCCTACGAGCAGTACTTC.